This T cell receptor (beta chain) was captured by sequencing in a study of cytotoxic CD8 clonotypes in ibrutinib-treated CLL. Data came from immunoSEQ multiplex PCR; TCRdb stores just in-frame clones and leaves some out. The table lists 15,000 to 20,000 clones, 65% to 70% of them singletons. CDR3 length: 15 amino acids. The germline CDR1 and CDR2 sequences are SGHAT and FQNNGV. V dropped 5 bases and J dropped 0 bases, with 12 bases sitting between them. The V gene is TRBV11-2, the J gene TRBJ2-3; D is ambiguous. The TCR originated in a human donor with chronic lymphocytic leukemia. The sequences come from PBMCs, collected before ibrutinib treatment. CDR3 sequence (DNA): TGTGCCAGCAGCCTTGGATCCCATAGCACAGATACGCAGTATTTT. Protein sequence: CASSLGSHSTDTQYF.